The T cell receptor beta chain under discussion was sequenced for a study of cytomegalovirus exposure and HLA in healthy donors. While the first cohort had 600 to 750 subjects, the donors belonged to the separate validation cohort of about 120 subjects. The assay was immunoSEQ multiplex PCR, and TCRdb's table has in-frame clones only and misses some. There are roughly 300,000 clones in the sample; roughly 90% occur only once, and 0.92% lies in the top ten. A remark on this clone: An end of the junction does not agree with germline; a read error may underlie this.

CDR1 SNHLY and CDR2 FYNNEI come from the germline V gene. The CDR3 is 15 residues long. The J gene is TRBJ2-1, the V gene TRBV2, with 7 bases aligning to TRBD1. The sequenced sample was PBMCs. The clonotype originates from a woman under 30 in good health and CMV-seronegative. In DNA form, the CDR3 reads TGTGCCAGCAGCGTAAGACAGGGCTCCCACAATGAGCAGTTCTTC. This translates into CASSVRQGSHNEQFF.